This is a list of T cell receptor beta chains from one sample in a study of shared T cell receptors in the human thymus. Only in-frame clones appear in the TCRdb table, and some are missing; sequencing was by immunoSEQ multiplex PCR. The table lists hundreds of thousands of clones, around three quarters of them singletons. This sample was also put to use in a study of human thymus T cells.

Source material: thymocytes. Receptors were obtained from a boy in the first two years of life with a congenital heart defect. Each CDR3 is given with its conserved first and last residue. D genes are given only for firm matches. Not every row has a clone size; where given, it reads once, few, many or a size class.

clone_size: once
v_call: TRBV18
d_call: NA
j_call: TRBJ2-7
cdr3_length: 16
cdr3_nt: TGTGCCAGCTCACCTAGGAGAGCTCAAGCCACCTACGAGCAGTACTTC
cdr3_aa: CASSPRRAQATYEQYF

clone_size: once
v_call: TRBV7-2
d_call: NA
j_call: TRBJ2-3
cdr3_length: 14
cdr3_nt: TGTGCCAGCAGCTCCTTTAGCAGGGCAGGGACGCAGTATTTT
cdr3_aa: CASSSFSRAGTQYF

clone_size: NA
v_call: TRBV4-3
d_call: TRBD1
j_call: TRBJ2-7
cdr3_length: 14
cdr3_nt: TGCGCCAGCAGCCCCAGGACAGGCTCCTACGAGCAGTACTTC
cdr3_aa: CASSPRTGSYEQYF

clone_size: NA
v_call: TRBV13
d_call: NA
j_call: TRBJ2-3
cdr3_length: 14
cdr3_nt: TGTGCCAGCAGCACCTCCTTCAGGGGCCATCTGGAGTATTTT
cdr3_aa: CASSTSFRGHLEYF

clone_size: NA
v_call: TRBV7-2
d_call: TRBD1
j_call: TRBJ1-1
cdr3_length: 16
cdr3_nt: TGTGCCAGCAGCTCTCCAGGGGGCCTCAAGAACACTGAAGCTTTCTTT
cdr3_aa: CASSSPGGLKNTEAFF

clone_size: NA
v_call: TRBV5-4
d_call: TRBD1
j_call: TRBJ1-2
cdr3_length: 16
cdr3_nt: TGTGCCAGCAGTTGGGTGAGGGGACAGGGGGTCGGCGGCTACACCTTC
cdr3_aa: CASSWVRGQGVGGYTF

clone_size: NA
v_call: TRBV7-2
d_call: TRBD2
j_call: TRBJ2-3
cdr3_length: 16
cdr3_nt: TGTGCCAGCAGCTTCCCTAGCGGAGCCCGCACAGATACGCAGTATTTT
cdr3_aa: CASSFPSGARTDTQYF

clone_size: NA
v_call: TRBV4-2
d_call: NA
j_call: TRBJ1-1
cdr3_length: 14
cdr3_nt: TGTGCCAGCAGCGGTCAGGAGGTGAACACTGAAGCTTTCTTT
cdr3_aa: CASSGQEVNTEAFF

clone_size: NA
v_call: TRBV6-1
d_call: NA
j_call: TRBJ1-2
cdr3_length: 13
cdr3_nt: TGTGCCAGCATCAGGCCGCTTGGATATGGCTACACCTTC
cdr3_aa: CASIRPLGYGYTF

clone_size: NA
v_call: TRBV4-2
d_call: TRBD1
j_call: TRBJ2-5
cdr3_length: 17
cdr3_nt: TGTGCCAGCAGCCAAGAGCCCCCAGCAGGGGGCCAAGAGACCCAGTACTTC
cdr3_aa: CASSQEPPAGGQETQYF

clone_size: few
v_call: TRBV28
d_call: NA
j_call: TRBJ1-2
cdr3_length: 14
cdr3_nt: TGTGCCAGCACTCCCCCCGGCAGGGGCTATGGCTACACCTTC
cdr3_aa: CASTPPGRGYGYTF

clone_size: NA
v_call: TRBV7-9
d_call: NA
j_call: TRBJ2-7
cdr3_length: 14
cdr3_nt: TGTGCCAGCAGCTCCACATGGGCCGCCTACGAGCAGTACTTC
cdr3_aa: CASSSTWAAYEQYF

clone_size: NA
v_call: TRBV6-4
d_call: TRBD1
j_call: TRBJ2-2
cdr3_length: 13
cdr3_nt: TGTGCCAGCAGTGGGACAGGGGCCGGGGAGCTGTTTTTT
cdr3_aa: CASSGTGAGELFF

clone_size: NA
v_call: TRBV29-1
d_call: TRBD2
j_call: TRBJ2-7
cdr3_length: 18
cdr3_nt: TGCAGCGTCGCCTCCAGTGACAGGGGTGTAGCGGGAGGGTGCGAGCAGTACTTC
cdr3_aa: CSVASSDRGVAGGCEQYF

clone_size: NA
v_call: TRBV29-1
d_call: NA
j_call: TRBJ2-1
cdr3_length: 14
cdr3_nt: TGCAGCCTGGGGCAGGGGAGCTCCTACAATGAGCAGTTCTTC
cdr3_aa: CSLGQGSSYNEQFF

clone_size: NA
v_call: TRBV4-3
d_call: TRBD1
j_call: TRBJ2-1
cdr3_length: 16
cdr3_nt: TGCGCCAGCAGCCGATCTTCCAGGACAGGGAACAATGAGCAGTTCTTC
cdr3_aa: CASSRSSRTGNNEQFF

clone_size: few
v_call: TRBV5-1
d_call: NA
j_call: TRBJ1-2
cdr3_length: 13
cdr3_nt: TGCGCCAGCAGCTGGACAGTTAACTATGGCTACACCTTC
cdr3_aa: CASSWTVNYGYTF

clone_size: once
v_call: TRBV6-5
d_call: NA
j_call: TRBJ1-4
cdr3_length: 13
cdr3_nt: TGTGCCAGCAGTTACAACAGAAATGAAAAACTGTTTTTT
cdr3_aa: CASSYNRNEKLFF

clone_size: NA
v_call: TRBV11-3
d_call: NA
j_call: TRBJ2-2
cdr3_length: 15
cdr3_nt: TGTGCCAGCAGCCAGAGACTGAGCAACACCGGGGAGCTGTTTTTT
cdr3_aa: CASSQRLSNTGELFF

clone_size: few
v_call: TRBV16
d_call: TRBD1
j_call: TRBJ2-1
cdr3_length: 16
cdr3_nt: TGTGCCAGCAGCCAGGTGACAGGGGGCGCCTACAATGAGCAGTTCTTC
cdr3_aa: CASSQVTGGAYNEQFF

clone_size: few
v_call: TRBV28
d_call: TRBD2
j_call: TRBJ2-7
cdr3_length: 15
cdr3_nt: TGTGCCAGCAGTTTGGGGACTAGCGGGAGATACGAGCAGTACTTC
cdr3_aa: CASSLGTSGRYEQYF

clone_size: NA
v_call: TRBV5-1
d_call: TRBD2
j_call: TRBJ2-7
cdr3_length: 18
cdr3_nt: TGCGCCAGCAGCTTGGGGTATCTTCCGGGACTAGCGGACTACGAGCAGTACTTC
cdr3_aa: CASSLGYLPGLADYEQYF

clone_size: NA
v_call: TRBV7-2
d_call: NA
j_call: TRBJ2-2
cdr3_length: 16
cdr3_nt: TGTGCCAGCAGCTTAGCGCTTTGGCAGAACACCGGGGAGCTGTTTTTT
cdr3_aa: CASSLALWQNTGELFF

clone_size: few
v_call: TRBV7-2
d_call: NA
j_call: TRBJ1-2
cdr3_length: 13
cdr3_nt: TGTGCCAGCAGCTTAGGACAGAACTATGGCTACACCTTC
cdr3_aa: CASSLGQNYGYTF

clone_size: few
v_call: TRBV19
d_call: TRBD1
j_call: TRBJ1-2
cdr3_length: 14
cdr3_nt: TGTGCCAGTAGTTATCGACAGGGGCACTATGGCTACACCTTC
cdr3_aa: CASSYRQGHYGYTF

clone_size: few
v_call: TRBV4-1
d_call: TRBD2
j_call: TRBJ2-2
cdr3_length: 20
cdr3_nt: TGCGCCAGCAGCCAAGTGCCCGTCAGGACTAGCGGGTTCAACACCGGGGAGCTGTTTTTT
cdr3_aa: CASSQVPVRTSGFNTGELFF

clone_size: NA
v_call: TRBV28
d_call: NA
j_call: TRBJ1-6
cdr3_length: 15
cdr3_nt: TGTGCCAGCAGTTTTAGAGGGGGAAATAATTCACCCCTCCACTTT
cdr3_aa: CASSFRGGNNSPLHF

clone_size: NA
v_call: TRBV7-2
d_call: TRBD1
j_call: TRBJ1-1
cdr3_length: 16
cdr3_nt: TGTGCCAGCAGCCCCAAGACAGGGGATATGAACACTGAAGCTTTCTTT
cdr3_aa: CASSPKTGDMNTEAFF

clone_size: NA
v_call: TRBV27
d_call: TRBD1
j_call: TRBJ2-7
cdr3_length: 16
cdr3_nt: TGTGCCAGCAGCCGCCACCGCGGACAGGGGGCCTACGAGCAGTACTTC
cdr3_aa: CASSRHRGQGAYEQYF

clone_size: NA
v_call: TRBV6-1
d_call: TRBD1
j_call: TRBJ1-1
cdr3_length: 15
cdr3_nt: TGTGCCAGCATCCACCGAGGGGGCCGGGACACTGAAGCTTTCTTT
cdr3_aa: CASIHRGGRDTEAFF

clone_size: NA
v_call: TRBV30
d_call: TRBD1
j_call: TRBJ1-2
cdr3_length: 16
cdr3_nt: TGTGCCTGGAGGGGGCCCGGGACAGGGGATTTCTATGGCTACACCTTC
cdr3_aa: CAWRGPGTGDFYGYTF

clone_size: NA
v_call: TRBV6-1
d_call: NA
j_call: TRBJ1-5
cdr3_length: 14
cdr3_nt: TGTGCCAGCAGTGTCCCAGGGAGGGATCAGCCCCAGCATTTT
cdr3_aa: CASSVPGRDQPQHF

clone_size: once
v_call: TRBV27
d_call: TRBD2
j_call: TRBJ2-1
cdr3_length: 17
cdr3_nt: TGTGCCAGCAGTTTATCATCTAGCGGGAGAACCTACAATGAGCAGTTCTTC
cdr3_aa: CASSLSSSGRTYNEQFF

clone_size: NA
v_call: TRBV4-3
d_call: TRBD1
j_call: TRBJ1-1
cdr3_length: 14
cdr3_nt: TGCGCCAGCAGCCAATCGCAGGGGGACACTGAAGCTTTCTTT
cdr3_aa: CASSQSQGDTEAFF

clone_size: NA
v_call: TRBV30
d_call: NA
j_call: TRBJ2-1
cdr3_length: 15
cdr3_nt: TGTGCCTGGAGTGTCCGGGAGACCTCCTACAATGAGCAGTTCTTC
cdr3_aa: CAWSVRETSYNEQFF

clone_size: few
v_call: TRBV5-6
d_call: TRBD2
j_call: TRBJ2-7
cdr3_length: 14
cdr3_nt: TGTGCCAGCAGCTTGAACGAGCGGGAGAGCGAGCAGTACTTC
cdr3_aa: CASSLNERESEQYF

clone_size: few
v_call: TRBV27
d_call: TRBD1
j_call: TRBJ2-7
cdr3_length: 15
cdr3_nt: TGTGCCAGCACCAACCGAGGACAGGGGGACCACGAGCAGTACTTC
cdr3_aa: CASTNRGQGDHEQYF

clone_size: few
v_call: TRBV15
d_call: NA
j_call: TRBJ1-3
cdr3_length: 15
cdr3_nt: TGTGCCACCTCTCGGACGGGACTCTCTGGAAACACCATATATTTT
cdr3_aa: CATSRTGLSGNTIYF

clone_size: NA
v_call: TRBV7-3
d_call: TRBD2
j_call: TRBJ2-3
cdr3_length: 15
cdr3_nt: TGTGCCAGCAGCCTAGCGGGGTTTAGCACAGATACGCAGTATTTT
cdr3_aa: CASSLAGFSTDTQYF

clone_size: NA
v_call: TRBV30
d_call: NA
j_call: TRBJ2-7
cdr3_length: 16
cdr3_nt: TGTGCCTGGAGTGTAGTCCAACTGGGCGGGGCCTACGAGCAGTACTTC
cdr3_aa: CAWSVVQLGGAYEQYF

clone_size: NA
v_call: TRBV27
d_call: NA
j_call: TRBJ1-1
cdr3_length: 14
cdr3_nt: TGTGCCAGCAGCAGGGGCGAGATGAACACTGAAGCTTTCTTT
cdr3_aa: CASSRGEMNTEAFF

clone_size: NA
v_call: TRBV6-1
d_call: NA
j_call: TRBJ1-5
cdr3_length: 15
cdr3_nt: TGTGCCAGCAGAAACCGGGTCACCATAAATCAGCCCCAGCATTTT
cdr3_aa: CASRNRVTINQPQHF

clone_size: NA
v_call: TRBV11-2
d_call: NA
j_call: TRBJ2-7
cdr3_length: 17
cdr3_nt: TGTGCCAGCAGCTCTCTGAGCGGCGCGGGAAAGAGCTACGAGCAGTACTTC
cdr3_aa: CASSSLSGAGKSYEQYF

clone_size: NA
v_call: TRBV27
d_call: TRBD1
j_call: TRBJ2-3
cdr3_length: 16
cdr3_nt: TGTGCCAGCAGTTCCCTAGGACAGGGCCACACAGATACGCAGTATTTT
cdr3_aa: CASSSLGQGHTDTQYF

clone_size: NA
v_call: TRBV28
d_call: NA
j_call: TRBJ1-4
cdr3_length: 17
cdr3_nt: TGTGCCAGCAGCCTAGGGGATCCGACGCGGACTAATGAAAAACTGTTTTTT
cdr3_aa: CASSLGDPTRTNEKLFF

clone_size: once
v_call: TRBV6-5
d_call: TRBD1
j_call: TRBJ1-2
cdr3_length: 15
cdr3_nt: TGTGCCAGCAAAATGGACAGGGACCTTAACTATGGCTACACCTTC
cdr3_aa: CASKMDRDLNYGYTF